The 25 T cell receptor beta chains listed next were all sequenced from one sample in a study of cytomegalovirus exposure and HLA in healthy donors. Primers: 60 Vbeta forward and 13 Jbeta reverse. TCRdb keeps only in-frame clones here, not all; method: immunoSEQ multiplex PCR. Here the sample table reports about 130,000 clones. Input material: PBMCs. These receptors were obtained from a woman aged 40 to 50 in good health and CMV-seropositive.

Comment on this clone: Germline is not matched at one junction end, which may reflect a read error. V usage is TRBV28 and J usage is TRBJ1-1; no clear D. The length of the CDR3 is 14 residues. From germline, CDR1 is MDHEN and CDR2 SYDVKM. This chain's CDR3 is CASSVKVRNTEAFF. The CDR3, as DNA: TGTGCCAGCAGTGTGAAGGTGAGGAACACCGAAGCTTTCTTT.

The V gene is TRBV13, the J gene TRBJ2-7; no reliable D call. Trimming took 6 bases from V and 7 from J, leaving 16 bases between them. Germline assignment: CDR1 PRHDT and CDR2 FYEKMQ (reference sequence). CDR3 size: 13 residues. CDR3 loop: CASSLTPVMEQYF. The CDR3 DNA reads as TGTGCCAGCAGTTTAACCCCGGTAATGGAGCAGTACTTC.

The chain links TRBV6-1 to TRBJ2-1, with D unresolved. The CDR3 has 13 residues. V was trimmed by 1 base and J by 8 bases, leaving 9 bases between them. CDR1 and CDR2 from the germline V gene are MNHNS and SASEGT. The CDR3 spells CASSEGRRDEQFF. CDR3 sequence (DNA): TGTGCCAGCAGTGAAGGGAGACGGGATGAGCAGTTCTTC.

V is TRBV1 and J is TRBJ2-7; TRBD2 is the table's D call and was not checked against the DNA. TRBV1 is annotated as a pseudogene. The CDR3 contains 16 residues. The CDR3 reads CTSSRVAGRASYEQYF. The CDR3 DNA follows: TGCACCAGCAGCCGAGTAGCGGGAAGGGCCTCCTACGAGCAGTACTTC.

This chain joins TRBV11-2 and TRBJ1-1, with D tentatively TRBD1 (5 bases). The CDR3 has 14 residues. Germline CDR1 SGHAT, CDR2 FQNNGV. Between the trimmed V and J ends, which lost 2 bases and 1 base, there was a span of 8 bases. The CDR3 region is CASSLRGTNTEAFF. The CDR3 DNA reads as TGTGCCAGCAGCTTAAGGGGTACGAACACTGAAGCTTTCTTT. Complete variable domain (other parts from reference TRBV11-2 and TRBJ1-1): EAGVAQSPRYKIIEKRQSVAFWCNPISGHATLYWYQQILGQGPKLLIQFQNNGVVDDSQLPKDRFSAERLKGVDSTLKIQPAKLEDSAVYLCASSLRGTNTEAFFGQGTRLTVV.

V and J are TRBV28 and TRBJ2-5; 8 bases are shared with TRBD2. The J call is doubtful: the DNA matches TRBJ2-7 better. Per germline, CDR1 MDHEN and CDR2 SYDVKM. The CDR3 is 14 residues long. CDR3 coding DNA: TGTGCCAGCAGTTTCACGGGAGGGCCCTACGAGCAGTACTTC. Its translation: CASSFTGGPYEQYF.

The chain joins TRBV5-4 to TRBJ1-2; D not certain. Germline CDR1 and CDR2: SGHNT and YYREEE (reference sequence). The CDR3 totals 11 residues. V gave up 5 bases and J gave up 5 bases, with 7 bases separating them. In DNA, the CDR3 is TGTGCCAGCAGTTTTAGTTATGGCTACACCTTC. Its translation: CASSFSYGYTF. Full variable domain (remainder filled in from reference TRBV5-4 and TRBJ1-2): ETGVTQSPTHLIKTRGQQVTLRCSSQSGHNTVSWYQQALGQGPQFIFQYYREEENGRGNFPPRFSGLQFPNYSSELNVNALELDDSALYLCASSFSYGYTFGSGTRLTVV.

The rearrangement links TRBV4-1 to TRBJ2-7; D might be TRBD1 (6 bases). V lost 1 base to trimming and J lost 6 bases, with 19 bases between them. The germline V gene has CDR1 MGHRA and CDR2 YSYEKL. The length of the CDR3 is 16 residues. The CDR3, as DNA: TGCGCCAGCAGCCAAGTTACAGGGATTGCCGGTTCCGAGCAGTACTTC. It codes for CASSQVTGIAGSEQYF.

This rearrangement joins TRBV7-3 to TRBJ1-2; 9 bases line up with TRBD1. CDR1 and CDR2 from the germline V gene are SGHTA and FQGTGA. The V and J ends lost 5 bases and 2 bases, in that order; junction bases with no gene match: 3. This CDR3 has 14 residues. DNA of the CDR3: TGTGCCAGCAGCCCGACAGGGGGAAACTATGGCTACACCTTC. The encoded protein is CASSPTGGNYGYTF.

This chain links TRBV14 with TRBJ2-2; D might be TRBD1 (5 bases). Germline V gene lookup returns CDR1 SGHDN and CDR2 FVKESK. Trimming pared 1 base from V and 1 base from J, leaving 13 bases between. The CDR3 is 17 amino acids. The CDR3 loop is CASSQVQGWVNTGELFF. Here the CDR3 DNA reads TGTGCCAGCAGCCAAGTTCAGGGCTGGGTGAACACCGGGGAGCTGTTTTTT.

The chain combines TRBV29-1 with TRBJ2-3; no clear D gene. Germline V CDR1 and CDR2: SQVTM, ANQGSEA. This CDR3 spans 11 amino acids. Trimming left V 1 base short and J 5 bases short, with 4 bases between. The CDR3 is CSVEAVDTQYF. CDR3 DNA: TGCAGCGTTGAAGCCGTAGATACGCAGTATTTT.

Here the CDR3 DNA reads TGCAGCGTTATATCGACCGGGGAGCTGTTTTTT. This codes for CSVISTGELFF. This chain joins TRBV29-1 and TRBJ2-2; D is uncertain. This CDR3 spans 11 amino acids. Per germline, CDR1 SQVTM and CDR2 ANQGSEA. V lost 5 bases and J lost 5, with 6 bases in between.

The rearrangement joins TRBV19 to TRBJ1-1; D remains unclear. CDR3 length: 12 amino acids. Deletions cut 6 bases from V and 0 bases from J, with 5 bases between. From germline, CDR1 is LNHDA and CDR2 SQIVND (reference sequence). The CDR3 coding sequence is TGTGCCAGTAGGGGCATGAACACTGAAGCTTTCTTT. Its translation: CASRGMNTEAFF.

This rearrangement joins TRBV5-1 to TRBJ1-4; possible D gene TRBD1, 5 bases. Trimming took 0 bases from V and 3 from J, leaving 9 bases between them. The CDR3 spans 15 residues. Per germline, CDR1 SGHRS and CDR2 YFSETQ. The CDR3 sequence is CASSLGGAANEKLFF. The CDR3 DNA reads TGCGCCAGCAGCTTGGGTGGGGCCGCTAATGAAAAACTGTTTTTT.

The rearrangement joins TRBV11-2 to TRBJ2-1, with 7 positions matching TRBD2. The V gene end was trimmed by 2 bases and the J gene end by 6 bases; junction bases not matched to a gene: 7. This CDR3 spans 15 amino acids. Germline values: CDR1 SGHAT, CDR2 FQNNGV. CDR3 residues: CASSLTGRMGNEQFF. The CDR3 coding sequence is TGTGCCAGCAGCTTAACCGGGAGGATGGGCAATGAGCAGTTCTTC.

This chain uses TRBV7-2 with TRBJ2-7; the match to TRBD1 covers 7 bases. Germline-derived CDR1 and CDR2 are SGHTA and FQGNSA. The CDR3 is made up of 13 amino acids. With 6 bases clipped from V and 5 bases from J, the junction kept 7 bases outside the gene matches. CDR3 sequence: CASRVYRGDEQYF. The CDR3 nucleotides are TGTGCCAGCAGAGTTTACAGGGGAGACGAGCAGTACTTC.

The chain couples TRBV5-1 to TRBJ2-7; D gene ambiguous. The CDR3 loop spans 14 amino acids. CDR1 SGHRS and CDR2 YFSETQ come from the germline V gene. V lost 1 base and J 6 bases, leaving 14 bases between the germline ends. Here the CDR3 reads CASSLSQVPGEQYF. The DNA of the CDR3 is TGCGCCAGCAGCTTGTCTCAGGTGCCTGGCGAGCAGTACTTC. Using reference TRBV5-1 and TRBJ2-7 for the parts outside the CDR3, the full variable domain is KAGVTQTPRYLIKTRGQQVTLSCSPISGHRSVSWYQQTPGQGLQFLFEYFSETQRNKGNFPGRFSGRQFSNSRSEMNVSTLELGDSALYLCASSLSQVPGEQYFGPGTRLTVT.

The chain carries TRBV2 and TRBJ1-1; no firm D call. Germline loops: CDR1 SNHLY, CDR2 FYNNEI. The CDR3 contains 14 residues. Trimming pared 3 bases from V and 1 base from J, leaving 9 bases between. CDR3: CASSDRFPNTEAFF. CDR3 DNA sequence: TGTGCCAGCAGTGACCGGTTCCCGAACACTGAAGCTTTCTTT. The whole variable domain, remainder taken from reference TRBV2 and TRBJ1-1, is EPEVTQTPSHQVTQMGQEVILRCVPISNHLYFYWYRQILGQKVEFLVSFYNNEISEKSEIFDDQFSVERPDGSNFTLKIRSTKLEDSAMYFCASSDRFPNTEAFFGQGTRLTVV.

About this clone itself: Its ends do not fully match the called genes, so a read error is possible. The chain carries TRBV30 and TRBJ2-3; D perhaps matches TRBD1 (5 bases). This CDR3 comprises 14 residues. Germline V gives CDR1 GTSNPN, CDR2 SVGIG (reference sequence). CDR3 sequence reads: CAWVPLLPADITNF. The DNA of the CDR3 is TGTGCCTGGGTTCCGTTATTGCCGGCGGACATTACAAATTTT.

This chain links TRBV11-2 with TRBJ2-1; 8 positions agree with TRBD2. Germline V gene lookup returns CDR1 SGHAT and CDR2 FQNNGV. Germline trimming cut 5 bases from V and 5 bases from J; bases unmatched to any gene: 8. The CDR3 runs to 15 residues. In DNA form, the CDR3 reads TGTGCCAGCAGCGTCCACGGGACTAGAAACAATGAGCAGTTCTTC. Encoded protein: CASSVHGTRNNEQFF.

Here the CDR3 reads CASSPLSGQGRNTEAFF. The CDR3 nucleotides read TGTGCCAGCTCACCACTCTCGGGACAGGGGCGGAACACTGAAGCTTTCTTT. The chain couples TRBV18 to TRBJ1-1; 10 bases line up with TRBD1. The CDR3 is 17 amino acids. Germline V CDR1 and CDR2: KGHSH, LQKENI. V lost 1 base, J lost 1 base, and 6 bases stayed unmatched.

This sequence joins TRBV6-5 and TRBJ2-1; 7 bases match TRBD1. CDR1 is MNHEY and CDR2 is SVGAGI in the germline V gene. This CDR3 region has 15 residues. The junction had 11 bases not matched to a gene; V was cut back by 5 bases and J by 7 bases. DNA of the CDR3: TGTGCCAGCAGTAGAAAGGGGGCCGTCTCTAATGAGCAGTTCTTC. This sequence encodes CASSRKGAVSNEQFF.

The chain is built from TRBV6-1 and TRBJ2-3; 10 bases match TRBD1. Trimming cost V 6 bases and J 3 bases; bases outside gene matches: 3. The CDR3 runs 14 residues. From germline, CDR1 is MNHNS and CDR2 SASEGT. CDR3 sequence (DNA): TGTGCCAGCAGGACGGGACAGGGGACAGATACGCAGTATTTT. Amino acids: CASRTGQGTDTQYF.

The CDR3 loop is CASSYRENYEQYF. In nucleotides, the CDR3 is TGCGCCAGCAGCTACAGGGAGAACTACGAGCAGTACTTC. The rearrangement links TRBV4-1 to TRBJ2-7; the D gene is possibly TRBD1 (6 bases). This CDR3 has 13 residues. V lost 5 bases and J lost 3, with 11 bases in between. Germline assignment: CDR1 MGHRA and CDR2 YSYEKL.

The chain carries TRBV9 and TRBJ2-3; TRBD2 aligns across 7 bases. V was clipped by 4 bases and J by 0 bases; unmatched bases: 5. CDR3 length: 15 amino acids. Germline assignment: CDR1 SGDLS and CDR2 YYNGEE. CDR3 protein: CASSPHSGSTDTQYF. In DNA form, the CDR3 reads TGTGCCAGCAGCCCCCATAGCGGGAGCACAGATACGCAGTATTTT.